Described below is a single T cell receptor beta chain sequence and its context. It lacks a known antigen. The cohort was made up of under 800 healthy bone marrow donors. At the time of sampling, all cohort members were nominally healthy, though unrecorded immune exposures were likely present. The donor tested CMV seropositive, placing the donor among the 289 seropositive members of the cohort. A peripheral blood sample was provided by each donor, and peripheral blood mononuclear cells were used for TCR beta sequencing. The Qiagen DNeasy Blood Extraction Kit was used to extract genomic DNA from the blood cell samples. This specimen belongs to a study of cytomegalovirus exposure and HLA in healthy donors (TCRdb year 2017). About the full investigation: An earlier analysis of several hundred of the donors reported 250 to 300 Gb of sequence data and roughly 100 million unique TCR beta sequences from approximately 180 million T cells. Roughly 300 gigabases of sequencing data and 70 million to 100 million unique TCR sequences made up an early release that covered several hundred HLA-typed donors. The genetic ancestry cluster associated with self-reported Caucasian donors included about 84% of the 398 genotyped donors. The study aimed to test whether signatures of past pathogen exposure could be identified by cataloging public T cell receptors. The study used immunosequencing to profile the T cell repertoires of several hundred subjects and linked those repertoires to cytomegalovirus serostatus. A separate validation cohort of roughly 130 different subjects was used in addition to the roughly 670-subject first cohort. To predict cytomegalovirus infection status, the study combined high-throughput TCR immunosequencing, statistical association of individual TCRs with disease status, and machine learning. In a later analysis, previously published TCR beta repertoires from fewer than 750 donors were re-analyzed and high-resolution HLA genotyping was added so that TCR occurrence patterns could be studied. Rather than drawing on any new phenotypic data, the later analysis identified candidate immune exposures from TCR beta sequences and the way those sequences occurred across donors. In an earlier analysis of more than 550 of the donors, high-throughput TCR beta sequencing was used to judge whether each TCR beta V gene segment behaved as functional or pseudogenic. Donor age, sex, ethnicity and CMV serostatus were compiled alongside the repertoire data. A later genetic analysis took genome-wide SNP genotypes for about three fifths of the roughly 670 donors and used that subset as a discovery cohort. Every repertoire in the discovery cohort had been generated on one and the same sequencing platform. HLA typing included class I and class II loci at four-digit resolution. The number of donors typed differed by locus, with about 620-630 for A, B, C, DRB1 and DQB1, 522 for DQA1, about 610 for DPA1, and over 400 for DPB1. A handful of DR-DQ haplotypes were handled as single units for association and clustering because linkage in the cohort was strong. Among some 400 genotyped donors of the cohort, an average of about 240,000 unique TCR beta nucleotide sequences was sequenced per donor, of which about 18% were non-productive. On the study overall, not on this receptor specifically: This cohort had only TCR beta chains sequenced, and the lack of alpha or paired-chain data limited which features could be detected. Because HLA typing was missing for some donors at each locus, association tests included only the typed subset. While some public TCRs were present in many individuals, most TCR sequences turned up only very rarely across donors. A later analysis reported that several top co-occurrence clusters appeared linked to parvovirus B19, influenza, CMV and Epstein-Barr virus. A cluster of highly shared sequence variants was judged likely to represent a technical artifact of the sequencing pipeline. CMV serostatus was the only immune exposure information available for the cohort. When HLA alleles, especially DR and DQ, strongly co-occurred, attributing TCR associations to individual alleles was difficult. A further reported finding was that TCR beta sequences accurately predicted the HLA-A and HLA-B alleles for most subjects in the first cohort. Some IMGT-functional V segments, including TRBV6-2 and TRBV6-3, could not be told apart with the 87-base-pair reads, so those segments were excluded. In a later genetic analysis, a missense DCLRE1C variant was associated with V-gene and J-gene trimming of TCR beta chains, and the association was replicated in an independent cohort. Correlated functional status among segregating V segments might reflect linkage disequilibrium, but an unknown experimental factor could not be ruled out. The authors suggested that the approach could potentially be generalized to other disease states and immunological phenotypes. According to a later analysis, most CMV-associated TCR beta chains appeared to be HLA-restricted, and the HLA associations seemed to be driven largely by CMV exposure. In a later analysis, the rate of TCR association differed among HLA loci, with DRB1 alleles having the most associated TCRs and HLA-C alleles having the fewest. In an earlier analysis of some 500 of the donors, most TCR beta V segments were observed in productive rearrangements about 90% or about 30% of the time, broadly matching IMGT annotations. A later genetic analysis reported fewer N-insertions in productive TCRs among donors in an Asian-associated ancestry cluster than the roughly 620-donor mean. Because counts were too low, more than 15 rarely observed V segments, including chromosome 9 orphons, were excluded from the earlier analysis of 587 of the donors. The study listed 150 to 200 TCR beta chains as associated with cytomegalovirus. At a false discovery rate of 0.05, a later analysis linked under 20,000 TCR beta sequences to specific HLA alleles. The classifier was reported to diagnose cytomegalovirus status with high specificity and sensitivity in both the original cohort and the validation cohort. A few of the identified cytomegalovirus-associated TCR beta chains were confirmed in vitro to be specific for cytomegalovirus antigens. Sequencing depth was assumed to be roughly uniform across donors in the presence/absence analyses, though that assumption may not hold. In a later analysis, HLA-associated TCR beta chains were found to be more clonally expanded and to have lower generation probabilities than equally common non-associated chains.

Via the germline V gene (reference sequence), CDR1 is LNHNV and CDR2 YYDKDF. Trimming leaves V shorter by 5 bases and J shorter by 5 bases, with the junction holding 22 bases beyond the gene matches. Its CDR3 holds 19 amino acids, cysteine through phenylalanine. CDR3 DNA only is kept here, 57 bases in frame from base 1. Receptors were amplified or captured by the immunoSEQ multiplex PCR assay. The multiplex PCR relied on a mix of 60 forward primers for TCR Vbeta segments and 13 reverse primers for TCR Jbeta segments. Amplification of the CDR3 region of rearranged TCR beta genes was performed with a multiplex PCR assay on genomic DNA. The Illumina HiSeq System was used to sequence the amplified TCR beta libraries as 87-base-pair reads. In the authors' own workflow: In a later analysis, 77 million or so unique TCR beta chains were counted across the 500 to 700 repertoires, and around 10 million of these chains were shared by at least two donors. Raw reads were error-corrected and collapsed into unique sequences with a nearest-neighbor algorithm that merged closely related sequences to remove PCR and sequencing errors. V, D and J gene segments were assigned by aligning CDR3 sequences to IMGT reference sequences. For a sequence to be retained, a match of at least six nucleotides to both a V gene segment and a J gene segment was required. Rearrangements were called productive when the CDR3 lacked stop codons and stayed in frame with V and J; all others were non-productive. CDR3 was defined according to IMGT convention as the region running from the second conserved V-encoded cysteine to the conserved J-encoded phenylalanine. Sequences without an unambiguous match to a single V gene segment were excluded from the earlier analysis of about 630 of the donors. In an earlier analysis of some 590 of the donors, a V segment was called functional when productive rearrangements were above 56.7%, and segregating when the standard deviation between donors exceeded 5%. A statistical classification framework was developed to diagnose cytomegalovirus status using the catalog of TCR beta chain sequences. In a later analysis, TCR nucleotide sequences were compared against IMGT/GENE-DB human TR gene sequences so that V and J genes could be assigned. Using the TCRdist pipeline, a later analysis assigned CDR3 sequences along with most-parsimonious VDJ recombination scenarios. In a later analysis, every TCR beta chain was defined by the combination of its CDR3 amino acid sequence and its V-gene family, and reads without a unique V-gene family were dropped. As a way to deal with suspected cross-contamination and a sequencing artifact, a later analysis dropped 592 nucleotide sequences that were highly shared and had low generation probability. In a later analysis, a clonal expansion index for each public chain was calculated from normalized within-repertoire ranks of inferred template counts. In a later analysis, generation probabilities were computed with a VDJ recombination model fitted to out-of-frame rearrangements, and the resulting probabilities were checked against IGoR. In a later analysis, TCR-TCR, TCR-HLA and TCR-CMV co-occurrence was scored with hypergeometric tests, and a repertoire-size bias correction was applied to TCR pairs. To estimate false discovery rates, a later analysis permuted the HLA or CMV assignments 20 times. In a later analysis, co-occurring TCRs were grouped using DBSCAN, and TCRdist sequence similarity was added for clustering within HLA-allele-positive subsets. For co-occurrence clustering, repertoires with fewer than 30,000 or more than 120,000 public chains were excluded, along with several repertoires with anomalous nucleotide sharing. Imported from immuneACCESS, the table was reduced by TCRdb to in-frame sequences with V and J called. These copies leave out some clones; in studies compared against another copy, an unresolved V gene accounts for under half, and the cause of the remainder is not known. Clone size and the V and J calls come from that table; the DNA yielded D and trimming. The table held for this sample gives about 52,000 clones. The ten biggest clones cover about 12% of the sample.

The source material was PBMCs. This sequence was found in a woman aged 60-75 years in good health and CMV-seropositive. This sequence uses TRBV15 and TRBJ1-1; TRBD1 lines up with 8 middle nucleotides. The CDR3 in this case is CATSSRADSGTGPRTEAFF. The DNA sequence follows: TGTGCCACCAGCTCCCGAGCAGATTCCGGGACAGGCCCCAGGACTGAAGCTTTCTTT.